This entry describes one T cell receptor (beta chain). This specimen belongs to a study of blood T cell repertoires in COVID-19. Method: immunoSEQ multiplex PCR; TCRdb's copy keeps in-frame clones and lacks some. This sample has approximately 100,000 clones, with more than 65% found just once. The V end lost 1 base, the J end lost 6 bases, and 18 bases lay between the germline ends. The CDR3 has 16 residues. Germline V gene sequence: CDR1 GTSNPN, CDR2 SVGIG (reference sequence). The rearrangement uses TRBV30 and TRBJ1-4, with D maybe TRBD1 (6 bases). The sample was peripheral blood. This receptor was taken from a woman of 80 years or more with active or convalescent COVID-19. Here the CDR3 reads CAWSAIHQGTHEKLFF. Here the CDR3 DNA reads TGTGCCTGGAGTGCGATCCACCAGGGGACCCATGAAAAACTGTTTTTT.